This T cell receptor (beta chain) was captured by sequencing in a study of beta chain features in type 1 diabetes (dated by TCRdb to the late 2010s). Looking at the study overall: Mean age, gender distribution, total cell number and subset yield were not different between patients and healthy donors. Whereas all 30 or so donors provided naive and central memory subsets, regulatory and stem cell-like memory subsets were isolated from just 8 patients and roughly 8 healthy donors. The study compared the TCRB repertoires of sorted circulating CD4+ T cell subsets in recently diagnosed type 1 diabetes patients with those in matched healthy donors. Across all samples, some 110,000,000 sorted cells were examined, and cell number per subset correlated strongly with RNA yield.

On this clone: Its target antigen remains unknown. Per-nucleotide qualities are absent, and no much larger clonotype sits a single base away.

Each donor gave one peripheral blood draw, approximately 100 mL on average, collected into heparinised tubes. A BD FACSAria II and a panel including CD45RO, CCR7, CD25, CD127, CD95 and CD27 were used to sort naive, central memory, regulatory and stem cell-like memory CD4+ T cells. Every sorted population had a purity above 95%. Right away, PBMCs were isolated by Lymphoprep density gradient centrifugation and were stained directly, with no culture step. So that batch effects would be minimized, each experiment stained and sorted samples in pairs, pairing one healthy donor with one patient. Relative to germline, V is missing 4 bases and J is missing 2 bases, with 4 bases of the junction outside any gene match. The CDR3 sequence holds 17 residues, the cysteine and phenylalanine included. The read is trimmed to its CDR3 DNA, 51 bases read in frame from base 1. The germline V gene yields SGHTA for CDR1 and FQGNSA for CDR2.

All of the isolated RNA was reverse transcribed with the High Capacity cDNA Reverse Transcription Kit, so expressed TCRB transcripts were sequenced. Naive, central memory and regulatory T cell samples underwent deep immunoSEQ sequencing, averaging around 3.6 million total reads per sample. After sorted cells were lysed in RLT buffer, RNA was extracted with DNase-treated RNeasy Micro or Mini kits, with the choice depending on cell number. To prevent cross-contamination, each cell subset was processed individually, whereas patient and healthy donor samples were processed jointly. Using the immunoSEQ multiplex PCR, TCRB sequences were amplified from cDNA into 87-bp fragments spanning the CDR3 region. Amplicons were sequenced on the Illumina HiSeq platform. The original methods were these. PCR bias was computationally corrected using synthetic template baselines, reads within Hamming distance 2 were collapsed, and singletons that could not be merged were discarded. By aligning reads against IMGT, V, D and J genes, CDR3 length, and insertions or deletions at six rearrangement sites were assigned. Within each subset, clonotype counts were normalized to sorted cell number, and only after that were true diversity and Gini coefficients computed with the tcR R package. The overlap coefficient, calculated on TCRB nucleotide sequences, was used to quantify repertoire sharing. Out-of-frame TCRB sequences from naive cells were analyzed to stand in for the pre-selection repertoire. The clones in this table, taken by TCRdb from immuneACCESS, are in-frame only. Not every clone is retained; where verified, under half of the shortfall comes from an unresolved V gene, and the cause of the rest is unknown. D and trimming come from the DNA, and the V and J calls and clone size come from that table. The sample table records around 690,000 clones; around 12% of these occur just once. The ten largest clones add up to 0.095% to 0.15% of the sample.

The research as a whole found: Because small numbers of individuals were included in the HLA sub-analyses, any influence of HLA type on TCRB rearrangement was left unresolved. Because cDNA was sequenced instead of genomic DNA, activated cells with high expression could be over-represented, although the groups did not differ in activation or CD3 levels. PCR may preferentially amplify shorter templates, but because patient and control samples were amplified and corrected together, any resulting skew would affect both groups equally. Fewer insertions and more nucleotide deletions at VDJ recombination sites were observed in patients with type 1 diabetes, implying thymic rearrangement abnormalities. In all four CD4+ subsets, TCRB CDR3 length was moderately but significantly shorter in type 1 diabetes patients. Naive, central memory and regulatory TCRB repertoires appeared to be more alike among patients than among healthy donors.

Input material: naive CD4+ T cells from blood. Taken with the paper, the label for cell subset or site translates to: true naive CD4+ T cells. This clonotype was sampled from a man younger than 40 with type 1 diabetes. Recombination joined TRBV7-2 with TRBJ2-1; 14 bases in the junction line up with TRBD2. The sequence in DNA is TGTGCCAGCAGCTCCGGGACTAGCGGGGGAACCTACAATGAGCAGTTCTTC. This translates into CASSSGTSGGTYNEQFF.